This T cell receptor (beta chain) was identified in a study of blood T cell repertoires in COVID-19. Study overall: Italy, Spain and the United States were the sources of the convalescent and acute COVID-19 samples. The analysed material was cDNA or gDNA that came from T cells, B-cell-depleted T cells, or PBMCs.

The germline V gene has CDR1 KGHSH and CDR2 LQKENI. V lost 4 bases and J lost 2; bases outside the gene matches: 7. This CDR3 has 16 residues. Seattle cases were enrolled at active infection and followed longitudinally. The assay was immunoSEQ multiplex PCR, and TCRdb's table has in-frame clones only and misses some. The table has roughly 200,000 clones, about four fifths seen once. The sample taken for sequencing was peripheral blood. The sequence was obtained from a middle-aged woman with COVID-19, enrolled during active disease. The J gene is TRBJ1-3, the V gene TRBV18; 8 bases are shared with TRBD1. CDR3 loop: CASSLSGQVAGNTIYF. CDR3 DNA sequence: TGTGCCAGCTCACTTTCGGGACAGGTCGCTGGAAACACCATATATTTT. The whole variable domain, remainder taken from reference TRBV18 and TRBJ1-3, is NAGVMQNPRHLVRRRGQEARLRCSPMKGHSHVYWYRQLPEEGLKFMVYLQKENIIDESGMPKERFSAEFPKEGPSILRIQQVVRGDSAAYFCASSLSGQVAGNTIYFGEGSWLTVV.